The rows below give T cell receptor beta chains drawn from one sample of a study of CD8 T cells in Susac syndrome. From the immunoSEQ multiplex PCR reads, TCRdb called clonotypes with MiXCR, one entry per CDR3 protein. The table shows a few hundred thousand distinct CDR3 sequences, with approximately 95% occurring only once. The specimen was CD4+ T cells from PBMCs. The source is a human donor with multiple sclerosis. CDR3s include the opening cysteine and the closing phenylalanine or tryptophan. Each record gives: V gene, J gene, D gene, clone size, CDR3 DNA, CDR3 protein. A D gene is named only where the DNA matches it firmly. Clone size is stated in some rows and not others, as once, few, many or a class when expanded.

>TRBV20-1|TRBJ1-2|-|-
TGCAGTGCTAGAGAGGCAGGGAACTATGGCTACACCTTC
CSAREAGNYGYTF
>TRBV29-1|TRBJ2-1|TRBD1|once
TGCAGCGTCCAGGACAGGGACCCGCACAATGAGCAGTTCTTC
CSVQDRDPHNEQFF
>TRBV20-1|TRBJ2-1|-|-
TGCAGTGCTAGAGATCGCTTGTGGGAGTTGGATGAGCAGTTCTTC
CSARDRLWELDEQFF
>TRBV3-1|TRBJ2-7|TRBD2|-
TGTGCCAGCAGCCAAGCTAGCGGGTCCTACGAGCAGTACTTC
CASSQASGSYEQYF
>TRBV30|TRBJ2-7|-|-
TGTGCCTGGAGTGCCTCCTATTCCCCGACTCGCTACGAGCAGTACTTC
CAWSASYSPTRYEQYF
>TRBV12-3/TRBV12-4|TRBJ2-7|-|-
TGTGCCAGCAGTGAGACCGTAGGCTCCTACGAGCAGTACTTC
CASSETVGSYEQYF
>TRBV29-1|TRBJ1-2|-|-
TGCAGCGTTTCTCAGGGAGGTGGCTACACCTTC
CSVSQGGGYTF
>TRBV12-3/TRBV12-4|TRBJ2-1|-|-
TGTGCCAGCAGTTTACGCGTAGGGAAGAATGAGCAGTTCTTC
CASSLRVGKNEQFF
>TRBV20-1|TRBJ1-5|-|-
TGCAGTGCTAGACTTGGCGAGTGGACGCCCCAGCATTTT
CSARLGEWTPQHF
>TRBV2|TRBJ2-5|TRBD2|once
TGTGCCAGCAGTTTCTCGACTAGCGGGCAAGAGACCCAGTACTTC
CASSFSTSGQETQYF
>TRBV6-2/TRBV6-3|TRBJ2-2|-|few
TGTGCCAGCAGACGGGGTACCGGGGAGCTGTTTTTT
CASRRGTGELFF
>TRBV4-1|TRBJ2-1|TRBD1|-
TGCGCCAGCAGTCTCCACAGGGGTTCCTACAATGAGCAGTTCTTC
CASSLHRGSYNEQFF
>TRBV20-1|TRBJ1-2|TRBD1|-
TGCAGTGTAATGGGACAGGATAACTATGGCTACACCTTC
CSVMGQDNYGYTF
>TRBV18|TRBJ1-1|-|few
TGTGCCAGTAGTCCCCCATTGAACACTGAAGCTTTCTTT
CASSPPLNTEAFF
>TRBV19|TRBJ2-7|TRBD1|once
TGTGCCAGTAGTATGGGACAGTACGAGCAGTACTTC
CASSMGQYEQYF
>TRBV20-1|TRBJ2-3|-|few
TGCAGTGCTAGAGGCCCCCGGAGCACAGATACGCAGTATTTT
CSARGPRSTDTQYF
>TRBV5-1|TRBJ1-1|-|-
TGCGCCAGCAGCTTGGGACCATCGGCGGAAGCTTTCTTT
CASSLGPSAEAFF
>TRBV20-1|TRBJ2-1|-|-
TGCAGTGCTAAACTACCCGCCTACAATGAGCAGTTCTTC
CSAKLPAYNEQFF
>TRBV30|TRBJ1-4|-|-
TGTGCCTGGAGTGGCGGGAATGAAAAACTGTTTTTT
CAWSGGNEKLFF
>TRBV30|TRBJ1-1|-|-
TGTGCCTGGACGGCGGTGAACACTGAAGCTTTCTTT
CAWTAVNTEAFF
>TRBV15|TRBJ2-7|-|-
TGTGCCACCAGCAGAGATTTAAGCTGGGGGGGCCGATCCTACGAGCAGTACTTC
CATSRDLSWGGRSYEQYF
>TRBV12-3/TRBV12-4|TRBJ2-2|TRBD2|-
TGTGCCAGCACTCCGACCCCAGGGAGGGGAACCGGGGAGCTGTTTTTT
CASTPTPGRGTGELFF